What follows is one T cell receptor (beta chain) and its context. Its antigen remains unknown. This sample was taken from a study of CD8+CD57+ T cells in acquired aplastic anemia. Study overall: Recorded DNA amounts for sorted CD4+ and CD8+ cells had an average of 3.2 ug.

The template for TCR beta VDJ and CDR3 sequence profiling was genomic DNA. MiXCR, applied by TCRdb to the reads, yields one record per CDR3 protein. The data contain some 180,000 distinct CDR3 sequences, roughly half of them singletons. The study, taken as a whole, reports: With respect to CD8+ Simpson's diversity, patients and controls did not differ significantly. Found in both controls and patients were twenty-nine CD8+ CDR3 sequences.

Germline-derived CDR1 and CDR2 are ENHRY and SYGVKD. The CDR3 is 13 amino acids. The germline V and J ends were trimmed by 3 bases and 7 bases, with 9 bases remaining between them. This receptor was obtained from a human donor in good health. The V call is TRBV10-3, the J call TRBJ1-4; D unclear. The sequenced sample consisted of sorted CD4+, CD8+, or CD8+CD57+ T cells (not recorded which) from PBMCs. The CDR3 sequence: CAISETGIEKLFF. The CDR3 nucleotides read TGTGCCATCAGTGAAACGGGTATTGAAAAACTGTTTTTT.